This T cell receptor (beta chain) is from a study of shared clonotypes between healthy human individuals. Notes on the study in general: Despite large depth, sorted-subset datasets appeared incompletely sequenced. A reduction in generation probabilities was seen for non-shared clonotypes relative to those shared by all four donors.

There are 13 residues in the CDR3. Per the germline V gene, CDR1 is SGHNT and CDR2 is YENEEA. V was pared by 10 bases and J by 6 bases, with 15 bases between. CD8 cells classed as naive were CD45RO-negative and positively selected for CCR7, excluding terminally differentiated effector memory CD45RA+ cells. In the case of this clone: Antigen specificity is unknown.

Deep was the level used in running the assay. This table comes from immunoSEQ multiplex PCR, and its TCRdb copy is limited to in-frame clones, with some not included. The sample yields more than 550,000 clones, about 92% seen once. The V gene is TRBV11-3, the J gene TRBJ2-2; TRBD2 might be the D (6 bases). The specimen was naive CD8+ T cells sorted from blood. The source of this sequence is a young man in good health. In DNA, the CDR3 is TGTGCCACGGAGGGCAGGGACGCCGGGGAGCTGTTTTTT. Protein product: CATEGRDAGELFF.